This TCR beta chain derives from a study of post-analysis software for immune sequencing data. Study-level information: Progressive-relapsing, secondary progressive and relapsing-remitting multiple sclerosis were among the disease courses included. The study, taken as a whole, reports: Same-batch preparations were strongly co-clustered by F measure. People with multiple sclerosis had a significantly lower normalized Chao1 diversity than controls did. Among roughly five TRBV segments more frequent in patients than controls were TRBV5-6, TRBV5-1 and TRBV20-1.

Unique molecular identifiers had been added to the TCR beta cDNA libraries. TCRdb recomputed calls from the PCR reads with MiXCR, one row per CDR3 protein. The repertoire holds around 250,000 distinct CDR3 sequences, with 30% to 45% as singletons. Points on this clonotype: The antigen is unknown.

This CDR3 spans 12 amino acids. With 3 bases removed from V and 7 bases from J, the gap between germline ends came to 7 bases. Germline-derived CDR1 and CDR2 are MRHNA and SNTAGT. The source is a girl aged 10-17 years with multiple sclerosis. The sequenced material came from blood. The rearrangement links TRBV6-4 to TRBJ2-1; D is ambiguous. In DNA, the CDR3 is TGTGCCAGCAGTGATAGGGAAAATGAGCAGTTCTTC. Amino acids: CASSDRENEQFF.